The clone carrying this T cell receptor beta chain was observed a handful of times. As yet, its antigen is unknown. The data were obtained in a study of metastatic and nonmetastatic thyroid tumors. Study summary: Where malignant and benign thyroid patients were concerned, repertoires were compared across blood and tumor or nodule tissue.

Prior to thyroid surgery, none of the patients had received any treatment. Germline V gene lookup returns CDR1 MNHEY and CDR2 SMNVEV (reference sequence). The CDR3 runs 15 residues. Trimming cost V 6 bases and J 2 bases, with 17 bases left between them. In the study's own analysis: Between-group CDR3 differences, defined by clinicopathological status, yielded a distant-metastasis classifier for papillary thyroid cancer. TCRdb re-clonotyped the PCR reads via MiXCR. Clone size and V and J calls follow TCRdb, not the original study. The sample records around 30,000 clones, about a fifth being singletons. General observations from the study: A significant increase in TCR beta diversity was reportedly seen in malignant thyroid tumors relative to benign nodules, in blood and tumor.

This clonotype was sampled from a male donor with papillary thyroid cancer or a benign thyroid nodule (not recorded which). Some clones in this sample may be carry-over from other donors' samples. The J gene is TRBJ2-7, the V gene TRBV27; D not resolved. Sequenced input: tumor tissue. The CDR3 is CASRSQVLAPYEQYF. The CDR3 DNA follows: TGTGCCAGCAGAAGTCAGGTTTTAGCTCCCTACGAGCAGTACTTC.